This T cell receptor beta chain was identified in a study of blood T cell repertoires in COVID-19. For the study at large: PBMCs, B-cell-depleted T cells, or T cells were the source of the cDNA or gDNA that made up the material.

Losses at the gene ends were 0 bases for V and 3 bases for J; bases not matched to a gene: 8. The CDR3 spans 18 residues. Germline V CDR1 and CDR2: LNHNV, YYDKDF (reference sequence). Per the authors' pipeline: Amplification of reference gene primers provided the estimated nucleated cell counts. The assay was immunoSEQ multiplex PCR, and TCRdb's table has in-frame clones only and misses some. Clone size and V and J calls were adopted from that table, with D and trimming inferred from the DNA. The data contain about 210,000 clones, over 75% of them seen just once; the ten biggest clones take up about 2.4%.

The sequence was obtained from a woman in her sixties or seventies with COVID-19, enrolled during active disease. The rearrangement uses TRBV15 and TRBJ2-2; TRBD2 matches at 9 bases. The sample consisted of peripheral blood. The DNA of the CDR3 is TGTGCCACCAGCAGAGATTGGACTAGCGCCGTTTACACCGGGGAGCTGTTTTTT. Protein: CATSRDWTSAVYTGELFF.